The entry below gives a single T cell receptor (beta chain) sequence along with its context. Its cognate antigen is unknown. The source of the sample is a study of graft-versus-host responses after intestinal transplantation. Whole-study findings and limits: Across patients carrying graft-donor T cell macrochimerism, allografts held high graft-versus-host to host-versus-graft clonal ratios. GvH clones detected in recipient marrow included some appearing first in ileum or blood.

Trimming left V 0 bases short and J 3 bases short, with 16 bases between. The CDR3 runs to 16 residues. CDR1 SGHDT and CDR2 YYEEEE come from the germline V gene. Some clones are missing from TCRdb's copy, which holds only in-frame ones; the method was immunoSEQ multiplex PCR. This sample yields roughly 64,000 clones, of which roughly nine tenths are seen a single time; 1.7% belongs to the top ten. Sequencing was performed on unstimulated CD8+ T cells sorted from spleen or lymph node cells, taken before transplant. This receptor was taken from a human donor who was the organ donor for an intestinal transplant. This chain connects TRBV5-6 to TRBJ2-7, with D maybe TRBD2 (5 bases). CDR3 nucleotides: TGTGCCAGCAGCTTGGTTTTTCGGGGTGGGGACTACGAGCAGTACTTC. This sequence encodes CASSLVFRGGDYEQYF.